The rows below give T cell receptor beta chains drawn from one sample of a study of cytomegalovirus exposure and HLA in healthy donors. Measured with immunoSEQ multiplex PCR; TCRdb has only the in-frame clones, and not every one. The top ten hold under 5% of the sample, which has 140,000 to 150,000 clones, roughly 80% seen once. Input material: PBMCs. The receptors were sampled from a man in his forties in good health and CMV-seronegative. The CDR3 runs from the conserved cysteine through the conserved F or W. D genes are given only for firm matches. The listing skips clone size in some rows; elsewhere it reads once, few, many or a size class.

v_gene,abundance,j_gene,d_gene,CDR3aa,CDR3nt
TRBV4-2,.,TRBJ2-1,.,CASSPFGGRINEQFF,TGTGCCAGCAGCCCTTTCGGGGGGCGAATTAATGAGCAGTTCTTC
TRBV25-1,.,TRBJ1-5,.,CASSFGTNQPQHF,TGTGCCAGCAGTTTCGGGACAAATCAGCCCCAGCATTTT
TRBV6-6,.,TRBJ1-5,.,CASSYSNLQPQHF,TGTGCCAGCAGTTACTCGAACCTACAGCCCCAGCATTTT
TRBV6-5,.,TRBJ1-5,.,CASRYSGGDQPQHF,TGTGCCAGCAGGTACTCGGGGGGAGATCAGCCCCAGCATTTT
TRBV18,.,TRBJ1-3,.,CASPSGLTSPSGNTIYF,TGTGCCAGCCCGTCGGGGTTGACGTCGCCCTCTGGAAACACCATATATTTT
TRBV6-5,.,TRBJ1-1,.,CASSFGGNMNTEAFF,TGTGCCAGCAGTTTCGGGGGAAATATGAACACTGAAGCTTTCTTT
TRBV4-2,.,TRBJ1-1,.,CASSAVQNTEAFF,TGTGCCAGCAGCGCGGTTCAGAACACTGAAGCTTTCTTT
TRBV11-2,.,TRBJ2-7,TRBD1,CASSSLRQGWGQYF,TGTGCCAGCAGCTCCCTCCGACAGGGTTGGGGGCAGTACTTC
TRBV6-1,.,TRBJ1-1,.,CASSEAAGALNTEAFF,TGTGCCAGCAGTGAAGCAGCAGGGGCCCTGAACACTGAAGCTTTCTTT
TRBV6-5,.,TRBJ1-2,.,CASSYSSGNRYGYTF,TGTGCCAGCAGTTACTCGTCCGGGAATCGGTATGGCTACACCTTC
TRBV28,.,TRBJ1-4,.,CAITGTPNEKLFF,TGTGCCATCACAGGGACCCCTAATGAAAAACTGTTTTTT
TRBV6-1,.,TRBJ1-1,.,CASRTVNTEAFF,TGTGCCAGCAGAACAGTGAACACTGAAGCTTTCTTT
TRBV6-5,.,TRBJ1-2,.,CATRTNYGYTF,TGTGCCACTAGGACAAACTATGGCTACACCTTC
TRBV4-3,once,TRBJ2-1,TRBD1,CASSHLDRVQFF,TGCGCCAGCAGCCACCTCGACAGGGTGCAGTTCTTC
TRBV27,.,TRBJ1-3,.,CASSLSKSGTGNTIYF,TGTGCCAGCAGTTTATCGAAGTCAGGGACTGGAAACACCATATATTTT
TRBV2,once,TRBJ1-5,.,CASSEERGRNQPQHF,TGTGCCAGCAGTGAAGAAAGGGGTCGCAATCAGCCCCAGCATTTT
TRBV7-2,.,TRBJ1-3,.,CASSWTAGNTIYF,TGTGCCAGCAGCTGGACTGCTGGAAACACCATATATTTT
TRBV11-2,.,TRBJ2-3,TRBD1,CASNHRGRTDTQYF,TGTGCCAGCAACCACAGGGGGCGTACAGATACGCAGTATTTT
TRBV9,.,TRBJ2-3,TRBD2,CASSVIGGSGGTTSTDTQYF,TGTGCCAGCAGCGTAATCGGGGGTAGCGGGGGTACGACTAGCACAGATACGCAGTATTTT
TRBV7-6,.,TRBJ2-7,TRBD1,CASSQTGQGYEQYF,TGTGCCAGCAGCCAAACGGGACAGGGTTACGAGCAGTACTTC
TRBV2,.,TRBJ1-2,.,CASSPTLGANYGYTF,TGTGCCAGCAGCCCGACTTTGGGAGCTAACTATGGCTACACCTTC
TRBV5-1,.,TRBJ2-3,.,CASSLGRGSTDTQYF,TGCGCCAGCAGCTTAGGAAGAGGGAGCACAGATACGCAGTATTTT
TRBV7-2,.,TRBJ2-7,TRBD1,CASSRLGTVYEQYF,TGTGCCAGCAGCCGCCTGGGGACAGTCTACGAGCAGTACTTC
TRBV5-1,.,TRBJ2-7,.,CASSPGDPRYEQYF,TGCGCCAGCAGCCCGGGGGATCCTCGTTACGAGCAGTACTTC
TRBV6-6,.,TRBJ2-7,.,CASRPSSYEQYF,TGTGCCAGCAGGCCTAGCTCCTACGAGCAGTACTTC
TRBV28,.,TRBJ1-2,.,CASAGNYGYTF,TGTGCCAGTGCCGGTAACTATGGCTACACCTTC
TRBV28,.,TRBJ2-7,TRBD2,CASSGSPGLGALTYEQYF,TGTGCCAGCAGTGGGAGCCCGGGACTAGGCGCCCTAACCTACGAGCAGTACTTC
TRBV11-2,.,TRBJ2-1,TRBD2,CASSSGVAGGNEQFF,TGTGCCAGCAGCTCCGGAGTAGCGGGGGGGAATGAGCAGTTCTTC